These T cell receptor beta chains were read from a single sample in a study of early T cells in non-severe SARS-CoV-2 infection. Each CDR3 protein is one row after TCRdb ran MiXCR on the 5' RACE reads. The table lists fewer than 40,000 distinct CDR3 sequences, approximately 6.3% of them singletons. The material sequenced was whole blood. These receptor sequences come from an adult who was a healthcare worker with PCR-confirmed SARS-CoV-2 infection or an uninfected control (not recorded which). The CDR3 runs from the conserved cysteine through the conserved F or W. Each record gives: J gene, D gene, clone size, V gene, CDR3 protein, CDR3 DNA. A D gene is named only where the DNA matches it firmly. Rows give clone size only sometimes, using once, few, many, or a class for an expanded clone.

>TRBJ2-7|.|many|TRBV12-3/TRBV12-4
CASSLGDYEQYF
TGTGCCAGCAGTCTGGGGGACTACGAGCAGTACTTC
>TRBJ2-7|TRBD2|many|TRBV27
CASSRRLAGGPLEQYF
TGTGCCAGCAGTCGACGACTAGCGGGAGGGCCCCTCGAGCAGTACTTC
>TRBJ2-6|.|.|TRBV7-3
CASSPEGSGANVLTF
TGTGCCAGCAGCCCCGAGGGCTCTGGGGCCAACGTCCTGACTTTC
>TRBJ2-1|TRBD2|many|TRBV4-1
CASSQPLRGADHNEQFF
TGCGCCAGCAGCCAACCCCTGCGGGGGGCGGACCACAATGAGCAGTTCTTC
>TRBJ1-2|.|many|TRBV6-2/TRBV6-3
CASLRSGDNYGYTF
TGTGCCAGCCTCCGGTCAGGGGATAACTATGGCTACACCTTC
>TRBJ1-5|TRBD1|many|TRBV4-1
CASSPGQGAHQPQHF
TGCGCCAGCAGCCCGGGACAGGGGGCACATCAGCCCCAGCATTTT
>TRBJ2-4|.|many|TRBV29-1
CSVAGTLAKNIQYF
TGCAGCGTTGCGGGCACTCTAGCCAAAAACATTCAGTACTTC
>TRBJ2-7|.|many|TRBV20-1
CSARDQAYEQYF
TGCAGTGCTAGAGATCAGGCCTACGAGCAGTACTTC
>TRBJ1-1|TRBD1|medium-sized|TRBV24-1
CATSDSGQQAFF
TGTGCCACCAGTGATTCGGGACAGCAGGCTTTCTTT
>TRBJ1-2|.|many|TRBV28
CASSNIGLDYGYTF
TGTGCCAGCAGTAATATAGGGCTTGACTATGGCTACACCTTC
>TRBJ2-2|TRBD1|many|TRBV3-1
CASSRTGRKTGELFF
TGTGCCAGCAGCCGGACAGGAAGGAAGACCGGGGAGCTGTTTTTT
>TRBJ2-3|TRBD1|many|TRBV20-1
CSASGGSTDTQYF
TGCAGTGCATCAGGGGGCAGCACAGATACGCAGTATTTT
>TRBJ2-7|TRBD1|many|TRBV20-1
CSASSTGGIGEQYF
TGCAGTGCTTCTTCGACAGGGGGCATTGGCGAGCAGTACTTC
>TRBJ2-1|TRBD2|.|TRBV7-9
CASSLGSASGNYNEQFF
TGTGCCAGCAGCTTAGGCTCGGCTAGCGGGAACTACAATGAGCAGTTCTTC
>TRBJ1-4|.|many|TRBV7-2
CASSLWGSTNEKLFF
TGTGCCAGCAGCTTATGGGGAAGCACTAATGAAAAACTGTTTTTT
>TRBJ2-1|TRBD2|many|TRBV28
CASSRLASGAYNEQFF
TGTGCCAGCAGCCGGTTAGCTAGCGGGGCTTACAATGAGCAGTTCTTC
>TRBJ1-2|.|many|TRBV12-3/TRBV12-4
CASTSIIRERTENYGYTF
TGTGCCAGCACCTCCATAATCCGAGAAAGGACAGAAAACTATGGCTACACCTTC
>TRBJ2-1|TRBD2|many|TRBV5-6
CASSLGGTSRLYNEQFF
TGTGCCAGCAGCTTGGGAGGGACTAGCAGACTCTACAATGAGCAGTTCTTC
>TRBJ2-1|TRBD1|few|TRBV18
CASSPLAGGIQFF
TGTGCCAGCTCACCGTTGGCAGGGGGCATACAGTTCTTC
>TRBJ2-3|.|many|TRBV2
CASRGTDSTDTQYF
TGTGCCAGCAGAGGGACGGATAGCACAGATACGCAGTATTTT
>TRBJ2-1|.|many|TRBV11-2
CASSLDSRTSSGNEQFF
TGTGCCAGCAGCTTAGATTCTCGGACGTCTTCGGGGAATGAGCAGTTCTTC
>TRBJ1-6|.|many|TRBV28
CASSPRFENSPLHF
TGTGCCAGCAGCCCGCGTTTTGAGAATTCACCCCTCCACTTT
>TRBJ2-3|TRBD2|many|TRBV6-1
CASSVGGTSGSTDTQYF
TGTGCCAGCAGTGTGGGAGGGACTAGCGGAAGCACAGATACGCAGTATTTT
>TRBJ2-1|TRBD1|many|TRBV2
CASRQGARHEQFF
TGTGCCAGCAGACAGGGGGCTCGGCATGAGCAGTTCTTC
>TRBJ1-6|.|few|TRBV12-3/TRBV12-4
CASRTTENSPLHF
TGTGCCAGCAGGACGACAGAGAATTCACCCCTCCACTTT
>TRBJ2-5|.|many|TRBV15
CATSRDSLGTQYF
TGTGCCACCAGCAGAGATTCGTTAGGGACCCAGTACTTC
>TRBJ2-1|.|many|TRBV21-1
CASSSDYLPRNEQFF
TGTGCCAGCAGCAGTGACTACCTTCCTCGGAATGAGCAGTTCTTC
>TRBJ2-2|.|many|TRBV24-1
CATRDKENTGELFF
TGTGCCACCCGGGACAAGGAGAACACCGGGGAGCTGTTTTTT
>TRBJ2-1|TRBD2|many|TRBV11-3
CASSPGLAGVERKQFF
TGTGCCAGCAGCCCGGGACTAGCGGGAGTCGAGAGGAAGCAGTTCTTC
>TRBJ2-5|TRBD1|few|TRBV29-1
CSVDRGRETQYF
TGCAGCGTCGACAGGGGAAGGGAGACCCAGTACTTC
>TRBJ2-2|TRBD2|few|TRBV5-1
CASSLVSGISTGELFF
TGCGCCAGCAGCTTGGTTAGCGGGATCAGCACCGGGGAGCTGTTTTTT
>TRBJ1-5|.|many|TRBV20-1
CSATNRDFSQPQHF
TGCAGTGCCACCAACCGGGACTTCAGTCAGCCCCAGCATTTT
>TRBJ2-5|.|many|TRBV7-8
CASSLAQLRETQYF
TGTGCCAGCAGCTTAGCGCAACTCCGAGAGACCCAGTACTTC
>TRBJ2-7|.|few|TRBV28
CASSPSSARYEQYF
TGTGCCAGCAGTCCTTCCTCCGCGAGGTACGAGCAGTACTTC
>TRBJ2-7|TRBD1|few|TRBV5-5
CASSRQGALSYEQYF
TGTGCCAGCAGCAGACAGGGGGCCCTCTCCTACGAGCAGTACTTC
>TRBJ1-3|.|many|TRBV18
CASSRVRDVGNTIYF
TGTGCCAGCTCACGAGTCCGGGACGTAGGAAACACCATATATTTT
>TRBJ1-4|.|.|TRBV6-2/TRBV6-3
CASRGTEIGEKLFF
TGTGCCAGCAGGGGAACAGAAATCGGTGAAAAACTGTTTTTT
>TRBJ2-1|TRBD2|few|TRBV24-1
CATSEHTSGRAGEQFF
TGTGCCACCAGTGAGCACACTAGCGGGAGGGCGGGTGAGCAGTTCTTC
>TRBJ2-5|.|many|TRBV7-6
CASSRTRPRLETQYF
TGTGCCAGCAGCCGTACTCGGCCACGGCTAGAGACCCAGTACTTC
>TRBJ2-1|TRBD2|many|TRBV7-2
CASSGLAGTYNEQFF
TGTGCCAGCAGTGGACTAGCGGGGACCTACAATGAGCAGTTCTTC
>TRBJ2-6|.|few|TRBV11-2
CASSLGGANVLTF
TGTGCCAGCAGCTTAGGGGGGGCCAACGTCCTGACTTTC
>TRBJ2-5|TRBD2|many|TRBV5-1
CASSPLAGGETQYF
TGCGCCAGCAGCCCCCTAGCGGGAGGAGAGACCCAGTACTTC
>TRBJ2-3|.|.|TRBV28
CASSSNQAEDTQYF
TGTGCCAGCAGTTCCAACCAAGCTGAAGATACGCAGTATTTT
>TRBJ2-1|.|many|TRBV20-1
CSAARAGQGNEQFF
TGCAGTGCTGCCCGGGCGGGTCAAGGCAATGAGCAGTTCTTC
>TRBJ2-7|TRBD2|many|TRBV24-1
CATRWTRPRRGLAGGNEQYF
TGTGCCACCAGGTGGACTAGACCCCGACGCGGACTAGCGGGAGGGAACGAGCAGTACTTC
>TRBJ1-4|TRBD1|many|TRBV7-2
CASSLEYGTGLNNEKLFF
TGTGCCAGCAGCTTAGAGTACGGGACAGGGCTCAATAATGAAAAACTGTTTTTT
>TRBJ1-5|.|few|TRBV12-3/TRBV12-4
CASGRTAQGQPQHF
TGTGCCAGCGGGAGGACAGCCCAGGGTCAGCCCCAGCATTTT
>TRBJ1-5|.|many|TRBV20-1
CSARVIGNQPQHF
TGCAGTGCTAGGGTGATCGGCAATCAGCCCCAGCATTTT
>TRBJ2-6|.|many|TRBV9
CASSVARRAGANVLTF
TGTGCCAGCAGCGTAGCGAGGCGTGCTGGGGCCAACGTCCTGACTTTC
>TRBJ1-1|TRBD1|.|TRBV5-1
CASSLGQVNTEAFF
TGCGCCAGCAGCTTAGGACAGGTGAACACTGAAGCTTTCTTT
>TRBJ2-7|.|.|TRBV6-5
CASSPYRVKDEQYF
TGTGCCAGCAGTCCCTACAGGGTGAAGGACGAGCAGTACTTC